Listed below are T cell receptor beta chains from one sample, sequenced in a study of T cells in Graves' hyperthyroidism and ophthalmopathy. TCRdb analysed the multiplex PCR reads with MiXCR anew, one entry per CDR3 protein. Of roughly 580,000 distinct CDR3 sequences listed, about 45% are singletons. Sample: peripheral blood or thyroid tissue (not recorded which). The receptors shown here come from a woman between 18 and 30 years old with Graves' hyperthyroidism. Each CDR3 is given with its conserved first and last residue. A D gene is named only where the DNA matches it firmly. The size entry is marked missing in some rows and otherwise reads once, few, many or a size class.

>TRBJ1-1|-|TRBD1|TRBV19
TGTGCCAGTACCGACAGGGGGTTT
CASTDRGF
>TRBJ1-4|many|-|TRBV25-1
TGTGCCAGCAGTGAATCGGTGTCGGCTAATGAAAAACTGTTTTTT
CASSESVSANEKLFF
>TRBJ2-6|few|-|TRBV20-1
TGCAGTGCTAGGCCAGGGGCTGGGGCCAACGTCCTGACTTTC
CSARPGAGANVLTF
>TRBJ1-1|-|TRBD1|TRBV10-1
TGCGCCAGCAGTGTTGGTCGGACAGGGAACACTGAAGCTTTCTTT
CASSVGRTGNTEAFF
>TRBJ2-5|many|TRBD1|TRBV24-1
TGTGCCACCAGTGAGCCAACAGGGGTCGAGACCCAGTACTTC
CATSEPTGVETQYF
>TRBJ2-2|many|TRBD2|TRBV24-1
TGTGCCACCAGTGTAAGCGGGAGTTCGAACACCGGGGAGCTGTTTTTT
CATSVSGSSNTGELFF
>TRBJ1-2|-|-|TRBV5-1
TGCGCCAGCAGCCCCCGGCGGGGTCGTGGCTACACCTTC
CASSPRRGRGYTF
>TRBJ1-5|few|-|TRBV7-3
TGTGCCAGCAGCTTAACCACTAATCAGCCCCAGCATTTT
CASSLTTNQPQHF
>TRBJ2-7|-|TRBD1|TRBV29-1
TGCAGCGTTGGGACAGGGGGCGCCGAGCAGTACTTC
CSVGTGGAEQYF
>TRBJ1-6|-|TRBD1|TRBV25-1
TGCGCCAGCAGCCAAGATGGGACAGGAGATAATTCACCCCTCCACTTT
CASSQDGTGDNSPLHF
>TRBJ1-5|many|-|TRBV7-8
TGTGCCACCGGTCTCAGGTCTCCGCCGGAGCCCCAGCATTTT
CATGLRSPPEPQHF
>TRBJ1-2|-|-|TRBV29-1
TGCAACGTTGTAACAGGTGGAGATGGCTACACCTTC
CNVVTGGDGYTF
>TRBJ2-3|-|TRBD2|TRBV7-8
TGTGCCAGCAGTGAAGGGGGTTTCGGGAGGGCCTGGAATACGCAGTATTTT
CASSEGGFGRAWNTQYF
>TRBJ1-4|-|-|TRBV20-1
TGCAGTGCTAGAGATACAGATGAAAAACTGTTTTTT
CSARDTDEKLFF
>TRBJ2-7|-|-|TRBV6-6
TGTGCCACCTCGACAGGAAGCTCCTACGAGCAGTACTTC
CATSTGSSYEQYF
>TRBJ2-2|few|-|TRBV7-2
TGTGCCAGCAGCTTGAGGGGCAGCGGGGAGCTGTTTTTT
CASSLRGSGELFF
>TRBJ2-2|-|-|TRBV24-1
TGTGCCGCCAGTGACCGGCACGGGGGTCTGGACGGGGAGCTGTTTTTT
CAASDRHGGLDGELFF
>TRBJ2-7|-|-|TRBV20-1
TGCAGTGCGCGACAACAAGCCTCCTACGAGCAGTACTTC
CSARQQASYEQYF
>TRBJ2-7|-|-|TRBV7-9
TGTGCCAGCAGCCAAGAACGAGGGCAGTACGAGCAGTACTTC
CASSQERGQYEQYF
>TRBJ2-2|-|TRBD1|TRBV9
TGTGCCAGCAGCGTAGGAACAGGGGGCTTCACCGGGGAGCTGTTTTTT
CASSVGTGGFTGELFF
>TRBJ1-2|-|TRBD1|TRBV2
TGTGCCAGCTCACCACCGGGACAGGCTTATGGCTACACCTTC
CASSPPGQAYGYTF
>TRBJ1-2|once|-|TRBV10-3
TGTGCCATCAGTGACTCAGGGTACTATGGCTACACCTTC
CAISDSGYYGYTF
>TRBJ1-4|many|-|TRBV2
TGTGCCAGCAGTGACATAGGAGCTGCAACTAATGAAAAACTGTTTTTT
CASSDIGAATNEKLFF
>TRBJ1-5|many|-|TRBV2
TGTGCCAGCACTCGATTGAGGGAGGGGGAGCAGCCCCAGCATTTT
CASTRLREGEQPQHF
>TRBJ1-4|-|-|TRBV10-3
TGTGCCATCAGTGAGGAACAGACCAATGAAAAACTGTTTTTT
CAISEEQTNEKLFF
>TRBJ1-4|many|TRBD1|TRBV7-9
TGTGCCAGCAGCCTCAGGACAGGGGATGAAAAACTGTTTTTT
CASSLRTGDEKLFF
>TRBJ2-7|many|TRBD2|TRBV24-1
TGTGCCACCAGTTCCTCGAAGCGGGGCTTCGAGCAGTACTTC
CATSSSKRGFEQYF
>TRBJ2-7|-|TRBD2|TRBV7-2
TGTGCCAGCAGTCCGACTAGCGGGAGAATGTACGAGCAGTACTTC
CASSPTSGRMYEQYF
>TRBJ1-1|many|-|TRBV7-9
TGTGCCAGCAGCTTCCCTCTCACTGAAGCTTTCTTT
CASSFPLTEAFF
>TRBJ2-7|-|-|TRBV20-1
TGCAGTGCTAGAGATGTTCAAGGTGGAGACTACGAGCAGTACTTC
CSARDVQGGDYEQYF
>TRBJ1-1|-|TRBD1|TRBV15
TGTGCCACCAGCAGAGGACAGGGGGCAGCTAATGAAGCTTTCTTT
CATSRGQGAANEAFF
>TRBJ1-1|-|TRBD1|TRBV7-9
TGCGCCAGCAGCCAAGATCGGGACAGGGTTTTTGAAGCTTTCTTT
CASSQDRDRVFEAFF
>TRBJ2-5|-|TRBD2|TRBV7-9
TGTGCCAGCAGCTTAGTGGGGCTAGCGGGAGTGCAAGAGACCCAGTACTTC
CASSLVGLAGVQETQYF
>TRBJ2-5|once|TRBD2|TRBV10-3
TGTGCCATCAGTTGGGGGGGTCAAGAGACCCAGTACTTC
CAISWGGQETQYF
>TRBJ2-5|few|-|TRBV2
TGTGCCAGCAGTGAAGCAGTTGCGAAACGAGAGACCCAGTACTTC
CASSEAVAKRETQYF
>TRBJ1-4|-|TRBD1|TRBV2
TGTGCCACCTCGGACAGGGGAGGTGAAAAACTGTTTTTT
CATSDRGGEKLFF
>TRBJ1-1|-|-|TRBV15
TGTGCCACCAGCTTCAGGGGCACTGAAGCTTTCTTT
CATSFRGTEAFF
>TRBJ2-5|-|TRBD2|TRBV7-2
TGTGCCAGCAGCTTACGAGGGACTAGCCAGTGGTCGCTTTTCGCCGAGACCCAGTACTTC
CASSLRGTSQWSLFAETQYF
>TRBJ2-7|-|-|TRBV29-1
TGCAGCGTTGAAGGATCTCCAGGATACGAGCAGTACTTC
CSVEGSPGYEQYF
>TRBJ1-6|few|-|TRBV7-2
TGTGCCAGCAGCCAAGGGGCAGTTTACATGCATAATTCACCCCTCCACTTT
CASSQGAVYMHNSPLHF
>TRBJ2-5|few|-|TRBV7-2
TGTGCCAGCAGGCGACAGGCCCAAGAGACCCAGTACTTC
CASRRQAQETQYF
>TRBJ2-5|many|-|TRBV7-9
TGTGCCAGCAGTTTAAAGACGGACCGGACCCAGTACTTC
CASSLKTDRTQYF
>TRBJ2-7|-|-|TRBV7-9
TGTGCCAGCAACTCCGTGGAGGTCTCCTACGAGCAGTACTTC
CASNSVEVSYEQYF
>TRBJ1-4|-|-|TRBV2
TGTGCCAGCAGTGAGTCAACAACAACTAATGAAAAACTGTTTTTT
CASSESTTTNEKLFF
>TRBJ2-7|few|TRBD2|TRBV7-9
TGTGCCAGCAGCTCGAGTGGCGGGAGGCTCGGCGAGCAGTACTTC
CASSSSGGRLGEQYF
>TRBJ1-5|many|-|TRBV2
TGTGCCAGCAGTGTCCGGCCCACTGGCGATCAGCCCCAGCATTTT
CASSVRPTGDQPQHF
>TRBJ2-5|once|-|TRBV7-3
TGTGCCAGCAGCCCCGGGAGTATGTTTGAGACCCAGTACTTC
CASSPGSMFETQYF
>TRBJ1-4|many|-|TRBV2
TGTGCCAGTGATTGGGGGCCGGGTGAAAAACTGTTTTTT
CASDWGPGEKLFF
>TRBJ1-2|-|TRBD1|TRBV7-9
TGTGCCAGCAGCCCCGGGCAGGGGGGTGGCTACACCTTC
CASSPGQGGGYTF
>TRBJ2-7|once|-|TRBV19
TGTGCCAGTAGTATAGACTTTAGCGGCCGCTCCTACGAGCAGTACTTC
CASSIDFSGRSYEQYF
>TRBJ2-7|-|TRBD2|TRBV14
TGTGCCAGCAGCCCCGGGACTAGCGGGAACTCCTACGAGCAGTACTTC
CASSPGTSGNSYEQYF
>TRBJ2-7|-|-|TRBV7-9
TGTGCCAGCGAAGTCCGACAGACCTCCTACGAGCGGTACTTC
CASEVRQTSYERYF
>TRBJ2-5|-|-|TRBV10-3
TGTGCCATCAGTGAGTCGGACAGCAGGGAGACCCAGTACTTC
CAISESDSRETQYF